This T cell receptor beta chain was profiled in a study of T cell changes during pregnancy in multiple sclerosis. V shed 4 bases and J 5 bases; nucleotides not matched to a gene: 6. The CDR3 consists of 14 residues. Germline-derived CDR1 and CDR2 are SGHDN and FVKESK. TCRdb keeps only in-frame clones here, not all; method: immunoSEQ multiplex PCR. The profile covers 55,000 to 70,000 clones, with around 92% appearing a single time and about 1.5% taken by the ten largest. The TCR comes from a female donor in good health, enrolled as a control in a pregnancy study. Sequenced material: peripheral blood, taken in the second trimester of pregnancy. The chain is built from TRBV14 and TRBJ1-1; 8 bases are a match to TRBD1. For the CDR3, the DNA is TGTGCCAGCAGCCCCCAGGGGGCAGGGACTGAAGCTTTCTTT. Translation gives CASSPQGAGTEAFF.